This record covers a single T cell receptor beta chain. What it binds is not known. These data come from a study of T cell responses to AZD1222 COVID-19 vaccine. Produced via immunoSEQ multiplex PCR; TCRdb's table is partial and in-frame only. This table has over 100,000 clones, around 87% appearing once. The study's findings and limits: The study found vaccine-associated CD4 TCRs spanning spike, dominant at 160-218 and 743-854.

From germline, CDR1 is SGHTA and CDR2 FQGTGA. Deletions cut 5 bases from V and 7 bases from J, with 14 bases between. The CDR3 extends over 14 amino acids. This clonotype was sampled from an adult who received the AZD1222 COVID-19 vaccine. The chain carries TRBV7-3 and TRBJ2-2; D tentatively reads TRBD1 or TRBD2 (5 bases each). Specimen: peripheral blood, collected 28 days after the second AZD1222 dose. CDR3 coding DNA: TGTGCCAGCAGCATCTCTAGTGGGGGCGGGGAGCTGTTTTTT. Translation gives CASSISSGGGELFF.